One sample yielded the 28 T cell receptor beta chains listed below, sequenced in a study of a mutant IDH1 vaccine in newly diagnosed glioma. These receptors lack a known antigen. Clones were read by immunoSEQ multiplex PCR, and TCRdb kept only the in-frame ones, dropping some. The data contain approximately 82,000 clones, roughly 85% of them seen just once; the ten biggest clones take up roughly 2.2%. Time point described: week 23, last vaccination. Alongside topical imiquimod, each dose of vaccine comprised 300 ug of mutant IDH1 20-mer peptide. Specimen: PBMCs, collected from a glioma patient whose treatment included an IDH1 peptide vaccine. The receptors shown here come from a man aged 30-40 years with glioma. Some clones in this sample may be carry-over from other donors' samples.

The J gene is TRBJ2-5, the V gene TRBV6-1, with TRBD2 identical over 8 bases. J lost 5 bases, V lost 10 bases, and 12 bases had no gene match. The CDR3 contains 14 residues. CDR1 MNHNS and CDR2 SASEGT come from the germline V gene. CDR3 in amino acids: CATRAGDLGETQYF. Written as DNA, the CDR3 is TGTGCCACCCGAGCGGGGGACCTCGGGGAGACCCAGTACTTC.

Turning to this clone: At the DNA level, this CDR3 is encoded by other sequences in the same sample as well. The chain has TRBV15 and TRBJ1-1; perhaps TRBD1 as D (5 bases). Germline V gene sequence: CDR1 LNHNV, CDR2 YYDKDF (reference sequence). CDR3 length: 15 amino acids. Trimming left V 1 base short and J 5 bases short, with 14 bases between. CDR3 loop: CATSRVGPGGTEAFF. The CDR3 DNA reads TGTGCCACCAGCAGAGTTGGCCCCGGGGGTACTGAAGCTTTCTTT.

This chain connects TRBV6-6 to TRBJ2-5, with 9 nucleotides matching TRBD1. Germline values: CDR1 MNHNY, CDR2 SVGAGI (reference sequence). V lost 6 bases, J lost 5 bases, and 4 bases stayed unmatched. CDR3 length: 13 amino acids. CDR3 amino acids: CASRGTGLETQYF. CDR3 bases: TGTGCCAGCAGGGGGACAGGGTTGGAGACCCAGTACTTC.

The chain uses TRBV27 and TRBJ1-6, with D possibly TRBD1 on 6 matching bases. V gave up 7 bases and J gave up 7 bases, with 26 bases separating them. The CDR3 runs 18 residues. The germline CDR1 and CDR2 sequences are MNHEY and SMNVEV (reference sequence). DNA of the CDR3: TGTGCCAGCATCTCGGACAGCCATCCCTCCGAGGTAAATTCACCCCTCCACTTT. Amino acid sequence: CASISDSHPSEVNSPLHF.

CDR3 loop: CASSLGGYNEQFF. In nucleotides, the CDR3 is TGTGCCAGTAGCCTGGGGGGATACAATGAGCAGTTCTTC. The V and J genes are TRBV19 and TRBJ2-1; D possibly corresponds to TRBD2 (6 bases). Trimming removed 6 bases from V and 4 bases from J, with 10 bases in between. Looked up from germline, CDR1 is LNHDA and CDR2 is SQIVND (reference sequence). The CDR3 runs 13 residues.

The chain carries TRBV15 and TRBJ1-5, with 8 nucleotides matching TRBD1. Germline V CDR1 and CDR2: LNHNV, YYDKDF (reference sequence). CDR3 size: 17 residues. Losses at the gene ends were 0 bases for V and 5 bases for J; bases not matched to a gene: 9. The DNA of the CDR3 is TGTGCCACCAGCAGAGATCTACAAACAGGGGGATATCAGCCCCAGCATTTT. Amino acids: CATSRDLQTGGYQPQHF. Filled out from reference TRBV15 and TRBJ1-5, the complete variable domain reads DAMVIQNPRYQVTQFGKPVTLSCSQTLNHNVMYWYQQKSSQAPKLLFHYYDKDFNNEADTPDNFQSRRPNTSFCFLDIRSPGLGDTAMYLCATSRDLQTGGYQPQHFGDGTRLSIL.

J is TRBJ2-7 and V is TRBV28, with D perhaps TRBD1 or TRBD2 (5 bases each). The CDR3 has 16 residues. CDR1 and CDR2 from the germline V gene are MDHEN and SYDVKM. Deletions cut 6 bases from V and 2 bases from J, with 20 bases between. The DNA for the CDR3 is TGTGCCAGCAGCATCTTATTCCGGGACGGAACCTACGAGCAGTACTTC. This translates into CASSILFRDGTYEQYF.

The chain uses TRBV7-2 and TRBJ2-1; a weak D match, TRBD2 (5 bases). V was clipped by 3 bases and J by 6 bases, with 12 bases between them. From germline, CDR1 is SGHTA and CDR2 FQGNSA. The CDR3 has 14 amino acids. CDR3 nucleotide sequence: TGTGCCAGCAGCTTTAGGCTAGCTGGCAATGAGCAGTTCTTC. The encoded protein is CASSFRLAGNEQFF.

V gene TRBV28 combines with J gene TRBJ2-7; 7 bases are a match to TRBD1. The CDR3 is 14 amino acids. The germline V gene encodes CDR1 MDHEN and CDR2 SYDVKM. The junction had 7 bases not matched to a gene; V was cut back by 4 bases and J by 4 bases. CDR3: CASSYTPTGYEQYF. The DNA of the CDR3 is TGTGCCAGCAGTTATACACCGACAGGGTACGAGCAGTACTTC.

V is TRBV4-1 and J is TRBJ2-2, with 14 bases that match TRBD2. The germline V gene encodes CDR1 MGHRA and CDR2 YSYEKL. V shed 0 bases, J shed 6 bases, and the junction held 3 bases outside the gene matches. The CDR3 is made up of 17 amino acids. The CDR3 region has the DNA TGCGCCAGCAGCCAAGAGGGACTAGCGGGAGAGGCCGGGGAGCTGTTTTTT. Translation gives CASSQEGLAGEAGELFF.

This clone was seen more than once but under ten times. The chain joins TRBV2 to TRBJ2-2; D unresolved. Trimming cost V 5 bases and J 7 bases, with 8 bases left between them. The length of the CDR3 is 12 residues. The germline V gene has CDR1 SNHLY and CDR2 FYNNEI. The CDR3 sequence is CASSKTIGELFF. DNA for the CDR3: TGTGCCAGCAGTAAAACGATCGGGGAGCTGTTTTTT.

The chain is built from TRBV6-4 and TRBJ1-1; D gene uncertain. Trimming removed 8 bases at V and 5 bases at J, with 15 bases between. The CDR3 contains 13 residues. CDR1 and CDR2 (germline): MRHNA, SNTAGT. The DNA of the CDR3 is TGTGCCAGCGGTCGAGAAGTCGGGACTGAAGCTTTCTTT. Residues: CASGREVGTEAFF.

The gene calls are TRBV10-3 and TRBJ2-7; 8 bases map to TRBD1. Germline CDR1 and CDR2: ENHRY and SYGVKD. The CDR3 consists of 14 residues. Losses at the gene ends were 10 bases for V and 5 bases for J; bases not matched to a gene: 13. CDR3 sequence: CATARQGARDEQYF. The CDR3 DNA reads as TGTGCCACGGCCCGGCAGGGGGCGCGCGACGAGCAGTACTTC.

V is TRBV27 and J is TRBJ2-7; 7 bases are a match to TRBD1. V dropped 6 bases and J dropped 6; count of bases not matched to a gene: 11. In germline, CDR1 is MNHEY, CDR2 SMNVEV (reference sequence). This CDR3 spans 14 amino acids. The CDR3 is CASSRNRGYSEQYF. DNA for the CDR3: TGTGCCAGCAGCAGAAACAGGGGTTACAGCGAGCAGTACTTC.

The rearrangement uses TRBV7-9 and TRBJ1-3; no clear D gene. From germline, CDR1 is SEHNR and CDR2 FQNEAQ (reference sequence). V dropped 1 base and J dropped 0 bases, with 7 bases sitting between them. This CDR3 contains 15 residues. The CDR3 reads CASSLEYGSGNTIYF. The CDR3 DNA follows: TGTGCCAGCAGCTTAGAATACGGCTCTGGAAACACCATATATTTT.

The chain couples TRBV5-1 to TRBJ1-1, with 9 bases that match TRBD1. CDR3 length: 16 amino acids. The J segment lost 8 bases and the V segment lost 6 bases, leaving 17 bases of the junction unmatched. The germline gives CDR1 SGHRS, CDR2 YFSETQ. CDR3 coding DNA: TGCGCCAGCACCTTTAGTCCCGGGACAGGGTCCGGCGAAGCTTTCTTT. It is translated as CASTFSPGTGSGEAFF.

V gene TRBV10-3 combines with J gene TRBJ2-5; 8 bases align to TRBD2. CDR1 ENHRY and CDR2 SYGVKD come from the germline V gene. This CDR3 is 14 amino acids long. V was clipped by 9 bases and J by 2 bases; unmatched bases: 8. The CDR3 bases are TGTGCCATTTCCCACGCTAGCGGGCAAGAGACCCAGTACTTC. Translation: CAISHASGQETQYF.

This clone came up once. This sequence joins TRBV28 and TRBJ1-2, with 8 bases aligning to TRBD1. The V and J ends lost 5 bases and 7 bases, in that order; junction bases with no gene match: 6. The V gene's germline CDR1 is MDHEN and CDR2 SYDVKM. The CDR3 contains 13 residues. For the CDR3, the DNA is TGTGCCAGCAGTCCTCAGGGGGCGGGTGGCTACACCTTC. Translating it yields CASSPQGAGGYTF.

The chain couples TRBV2 to TRBJ1-1; TRBD1 is a possible D gene (6 bases). CDR3 size: 15 residues. V gave up 2 bases and J gave up 4 bases, with 14 bases separating them. The germline V gene has CDR1 SNHLY and CDR2 FYNNEI. CDR3 in DNA: TGTGCCAGCAGTGAAAACAGGGTCCAGGGCACTGAAGCTTTCTTT. Amino acid sequence: CASSENRVQGTEAFF.

V is TRBV5-1 and J is TRBJ2-7; D gene uncertain. Germline CDR1 reads SGHRS; CDR2 reads YFSETQ. The CDR3 is 14 residues long. Trimming pared 5 bases from V and 0 bases from J, leaving 12 bases between. CDR3 DNA: TGCGCCAGCAGAGTAACGTCGAGCTCCTACGAGCAGTACTTC. Encoded protein: CASRVTSSSYEQYF.

The V and J genes are TRBV27 and TRBJ2-1; TRBD2 matches 11 bases. The germline V gene has CDR1 MNHEY and CDR2 SMNVEV (reference sequence). J was trimmed by 5 bases and V by 6 bases; bases with no gene match: 12. The CDR3 consists of 17 residues. This CDR3 reads CASSLQTSGTFHNEQFF. In DNA form, the CDR3 reads TGTGCCAGCAGCCTTCAGACTAGCGGGACCTTTCACAATGAGCAGTTCTTC.

This clone was found a few times. This chain joins TRBV7-3 and TRBJ1-1; a possible D gene is TRBD1 (5 bases). The V gene's germline CDR1 is SGHTA and CDR2 FQGTGA. This CDR3 region has 13 residues. V was shortened by 5 bases and J by 11 bases, with 18 bases between the two germline ends. CDR3 nucleotides: TGTGCCAGCAGCAAGGGCGGGGCGAGTCCCGCTTTCTTT. Translation: CASSKGGASPAFF.

This chain connects TRBV19 to TRBJ1-3, with a tentative D call TRBD1 (5 bases). This CDR3 contains 18 residues. Trimming took off 4 bases at V and 0 bases at J, with 19 bases between the two ends. The germline V gene encodes CDR1 LNHDA and CDR2 SQIVND (reference sequence). The chain's CDR3 is CASSTYPGRLSSGNTIYF. As DNA, the CDR3 is TGTGCCAGTAGTACTTATCCGGGACGCCTGAGCTCTGGAAACACCATATATTTT. Variable domain in full (rest from reference TRBV19 and TRBJ1-3): DGGITQSPKYLFRKEGQNVTLSCEQNLNHDAMYWYRQDPGQGLRLIYYSQIVNDFQKGDIAEGYSVSREKKESFPLTVTSAQKNPTAFYLCASSTYPGRLSSGNTIYFGEGSWLTVV.

The chain combines TRBV29-1 with TRBJ2-1; no clear D gene. Per germline, CDR1 SQVTM and CDR2 ANQGSEA. The CDR3 loop spans 11 amino acids. V shed 3 bases and J shed 3 bases, with 3 bases lying between them. The CDR3: CSVDLYNEQFF. The CDR3 DNA reads TGCAGCGTTGATCTCTACAATGAGCAGTTCTTC.

The rearrangement uses TRBV30 and TRBJ2-5; D is uncertain. CDR1 and CDR2 from the germline V gene are GTSNPN and SVGIG (reference sequence). The length of the CDR3 is 12 residues. V was trimmed by 2 bases and J by 5 bases, leaving 9 bases between them. The CDR3 nucleotides are TGTGCCTGGAGTCCCTCCGGGGAGACCCAGTACTTC. Its protein is CAWSPSGETQYF.

The chain links TRBV28 to TRBJ2-7; possible D gene TRBD1, 5 bases. CDR3 length equals 14 residues. V was cut by 5 bases and J by 4 bases, with 15 bases left in between. In germline, CDR1 is MDHEN, CDR2 SYDVKM. The CDR3 nucleotides read TGTGCCAGCAGTCCGCGACAGAAAGGTTACGAGCAGTACTTC. This sequence encodes CASSPRQKGYEQYF.

The chain joins TRBV30 to TRBJ1-2; D call uncertain. Germline CDR1 is GTSNPN and CDR2 is SVGIG (reference sequence). The CDR3 spans 16 residues. The V end lost 0 bases, the J end lost 2 bases, and 16 bases lay between the germline ends. The CDR3 sequence: CAWSVLVPRKNYGYTF. CDR3 in DNA: TGTGCCTGGAGTGTATTAGTTCCCAGGAAGAACTATGGCTACACCTTC. The full variable domain, rest sourced from reference TRBV30 and TRBJ1-2, is SQTIHQWPATLVQPVGSPLSLECTVEGTSNPNLYWYRQAAGRGLQLLFYSVGIGQISSEVPQNLSASRPQDRQFILSSKKLLLSDSGFYLCAWSVLVPRKNYGYTFGSGTRLTVV.

J is TRBJ2-7 and V is TRBV19; D unclear. Trimming left V 5 bases short and J 2 bases short, with 13 bases between. The CDR3 consists of 14 residues. CDR1 LNHDA and CDR2 SQIVND come from the germline V gene (reference sequence). The CDR3 is CASSLGSYPYEQYF. The CDR3 coding sequence is TGTGCCAGTAGTTTAGGCAGTTACCCCTACGAGCAGTACTTC. The full variable domain, rest sourced from reference TRBV19 and TRBJ2-7, is DGGITQSPKYLFRKEGQNVTLSCEQNLNHDAMYWYRQDPGQGLRLIYYSQIVNDFQKGDIAEGYSVSREKKESFPLTVTSAQKNPTAFYLCASSLGSYPYEQYFGPGTRLTVT.